A single sample gave rise to the 22 T cell receptor beta chains below, sequenced in a study of T cells in narcolepsy (dated by TCRdb to the late 2010s). Libraries came from the immunoSEQ multiplex PCR assay. TCRdb obtained this table from immuneACCESS and retained in-frame rearrangements with V and J assigned. These tables miss some clones; where compared with another copy, unresolved V genes account for less than half of the shortfall, and the remainder is unexplained. Present in this sample are 20,000 to 25,000 clones, 70% to 90% of which were seen just once. Together, the top ten hold roughly a tenth of the sample. The sequenced material came from memory (CD45RA-) CD4+ T cells from blood. Read against the paper, the sample's cell subset or site label means: memory T cells sorted ex vivo from peripheral blood. The receptor set was obtained from a human donor in good health.

The rearrangement links TRBV7-8 to TRBJ2-3; 12 positions agree with TRBD2. The V and J ends lost 3 bases and 5 bases, in that order; junction bases with no gene match: 6. This CDR3 comprises 16 residues. Germline loops: CDR1 SGHVS, CDR2 FQNEAQ. The CDR3 here is CASSLTSGRIVDTQYF. DNA of the CDR3: TGTGCCAGCAGCTTGACTAGCGGGAGAATAGTAGATACGCAGTATTTT.

J is TRBJ2-6 and V is TRBV5-4, with D possibly called TRBD1 or TRBD2 (5 bases each). This CDR3 is built from 17 residues. CDR1 is SGHNT and CDR2 is YYREEE in the germline V gene (reference sequence). V gave up 2 bases and J gave up 2 bases, with 14 bases separating them. CDR3 in DNA: TGTGCCAGCAGCTTTGGCCAACTAGGGGCTGGGGCCAACGTCCTGACTTTC. It encodes CASSFGQLGAGANVLTF.

V and J are TRBV7-6 and TRBJ2-5; no reliable D call. Germline loops: CDR1 SGHVS, CDR2 FNYEAQ. Trimming cost V 1 base and J 3 bases, with 9 bases left between them. The CDR3 has 14 residues. In DNA, the CDR3 is TGTGCCAGCAGCTTAGGTGGGGTCAAAGAGACCCAGTACTTC. This gives the protein CASSLGGVKETQYF. The full variable domain, with the rest looked up from reference TRBV7-6 and TRBJ2-5, is GAGVSQSPRYKVTKRGQDVALRCDPISGHVSLYWYRQALGQGPEFLTYFNYEAQQDKSGLPNDRFSAERPEGSISTLTIQRTEQRDSAMYRCASSLGGVKETQYFGPGTRLLVL.

The chain recombines TRBV10-3 with TRBJ2-6, with a weak D call TRBD1 (7 bases). Germline V CDR1 and CDR2: ENHRY, SYGVKD. Trimming cost V 5 bases and J 0 bases, with 11 bases left between them. The CDR3 spans 16 residues. This CDR3 reads CAISSGGISGANVLTF. In DNA form, the CDR3 reads TGTGCCATCAGTTCAGGGGGGATCTCTGGGGCCAACGTCCTGACTTTC.

This chain joins TRBV5-4 and TRBJ2-5; D is possibly TRBD2 (5 bases). CDR1 and CDR2 (germline): SGHNT, YYREEE (reference sequence). The CDR3 consists of 13 residues. Trimming took off 2 bases at V and 5 bases at J, with 10 bases between the two ends. CDR3 coding DNA: TGTGCCAGCAGCTTTGGCGCTAGCGAGACCCAGTACTTC. Protein: CASSFGASETQYF.

The DNA of the CDR3 is TGTGCCAGCAGTGAAAGGGGGCGGGAGGAGCAGTTCTTC. The encoded protein is CASSERGREEQFF. This chain joins TRBV6-1 and TRBJ2-1; D could derive from TRBD1 or TRBD2 (7 bases each). Trimming stripped 2 bases from V and 10 bases from J, with 12 bases between. CDR3 length: 13 residues. Germline-derived CDR1 and CDR2 are MNHNS and SASEGT.

The rearrangement uses TRBV7-2 and TRBJ2-2; D unclear. Germline V gene sequence: CDR1 SGHTA, CDR2 FQGNSA. The CDR3 sequence is 14 residues long. V lost 4 bases, J lost 4 bases, and 10 bases lay in between. The CDR3 DNA sequence: TGTGCCAGCAGCTCATCGTCTTTCACCGGGGAGCTGTTTTTT. The encoded protein is CASSSSSFTGELFF.

This clone has a handful of counts. The rearrangement uses TRBV10-2 and TRBJ1-2; possible D gene TRBD1, 6 bases. CDR1 is WSHSY, CDR2 SAAADI, per germline. V was trimmed by 3 bases and J by 9 bases, leaving 11 bases between them. The CDR3 totals 12 residues. The CDR3 nucleotides are TGCGCCAGCAGTGAACAGGGAGGGAGCTACACCTTC. It yields the protein CASSEQGGSYTF.

J is TRBJ2-7 and V is TRBV10-3; 10 nucleotides agree with TRBD1. The CDR3 extends over 13 amino acids. J was trimmed by 4 bases and V by 4 bases; bases with no gene match: 1. Germline V gene lookup returns CDR1 ENHRY and CDR2 SYGVKD. The CDR3 bases are TGTGCCATCAGTGCGGGACAGGGGTACGAGCAGTACTTC. It codes for CAISAGQGYEQYF.

This chain links TRBV7-6 with TRBJ2-6; D is unresolved. The CDR3 loop spans 16 amino acids. Germline lookup yields CDR1 SGHVS and CDR2 FNYEAQ. Trimming pared 5 bases from V and 3 bases from J, leaving 14 bases between. CDR3 loop: CASSAGSSSGANVLTF. The DNA for the CDR3 is TGTGCCAGCAGCGCCGGGTCCTCGAGTGGGGCCAACGTCCTGACTTTC.

A few counts support this clone. This chain links TRBV25-1 with TRBJ2-1; D is uncertain. CDR3 length: 15 residues. Germline loops: CDR1 MGHDK, CDR2 SYGVNS. Trimming removed 4 bases at V and 1 base at J, with 11 bases between. CDR3: CASSGSSGSYNEQFF. DNA of the CDR3: TGTGCCAGCAGTGGTTCCTCCGGATCCTACAATGAGCAGTTCTTC. Variable domain in full (rest from reference TRBV25-1 and TRBJ2-1): EADIYQTPRYLVIGTGKKITLECSQTMGHDKMYWYQQDPGMELHLIHYSYGVNSTEKGDLSSESTVSRIRTEHFPLTLESARPSHTSQYLCASSGSSGSYNEQFFGPGTRLTVL.

The chain carries TRBV6-5 and TRBJ2-7; weak D call: TRBD2 (6 bases). The CDR3 is made up of 15 amino acids. Germline V gene sequence: CDR1 MNHEY, CDR2 SVGAGI. The ends were cut back, 1 base at V and 3 bases at J, with 13 bases in the middle. Here the CDR3 DNA reads TGTGCCAGCAGTTACTGGAGGGGAGACTACTACGAGCAGTACTTC. This gives the protein CASSYWRGDYYEQYF.

The chain recombines TRBV7-9 with TRBJ2-5; TRBD1 is a possible D gene (5 bases). The CDR3 is made up of 15 amino acids. Germline values: CDR1 SEHNR, CDR2 FQNEAQ (reference sequence). Between the trimmed V and J ends, which lost 6 bases and 4 bases, there was a span of 18 bases. Here the CDR3 reads CASRRDRFTRETQYF. The CDR3 DNA reads TGTGCCAGCAGGCGAGACAGATTTACACGAGAGACCCAGTACTTC.

This chain uses TRBV28 with TRBJ2-1, with 7 positions matching TRBD2. This CDR3 is 14 amino acids long. With 2 bases clipped from V and 7 bases from J, the junction kept 5 bases outside the gene matches. CDR1 and CDR2 from the germline V gene are MDHEN and SYDVKM. CDR3 DNA sequence: TGTGCCAGCAGTTTAGGCGGGAGCGTAAATGAGCAGTTCTTC. Translating it yields CASSLGGSVNEQFF.

The chain recombines TRBV19 with TRBJ1-5, with a possible D match to TRBD1 (5 bases). This CDR3 is built from 15 residues. CDR1 and CDR2 (germline): LNHDA, SQIVND (reference sequence). Trimming left V 5 bases short and J 5 bases short, with 16 bases between. The CDR3 nucleotides read TGTGCCAGTAGTGCTTGGACATTGGACTATCAGCCCCAGCATTTT. Its protein product is CASSAWTLDYQPQHF.

The chain recombines TRBV6-1 with TRBJ1-2, with a weak D call TRBD1 (6 bases). V lost 2 bases and J 8 bases, leaving 12 bases between the germline ends. Germline CDR1 MNHNS, CDR2 SASEGT. The CDR3 contains 13 residues. CDR3 in amino acids: CASSETGIWGYTF. CDR3 DNA sequence: TGTGCCAGCAGTGAAACAGGGATTTGGGGCTACACCTTC.

As for this clone: An end of the junction differs from the germline gene, which may be a read error. The chain joins TRBV11-3 to TRBJ2-3, with 7 bases aligning to TRBD1. The assigned J gene may be wrong: the sequence end matches TRBJ1-5 better. The CDR3 covers 16 residues. Per germline, CDR1 SGHNT and CDR2 YENEEA. The CDR3 spells CASSSGQPTSTDTQHF. The DNA for the CDR3 is TGTGCCAGTAGCTCGGGACAGCCAACAAGCACAGATACGCAGCATTTT.

This clone has just a few counts. The junction departs from the called germline gene at one end, perhaps through a read error. V is TRBV10-3 and J is TRBJ1-2; D remains unclear. The CDR3 runs 12 residues. From germline, CDR1 is ENHRY and CDR2 SYGVKD. The CDR3 loop reads CASSSRLYGYTF. CDR3 in DNA: TGTGCCAGCAGTTCCCGACTCTATGGCTACACCTTC.

The chain links TRBV28 to TRBJ1-6, with 7 bases aligning to TRBD1. Per germline, CDR1 MDHEN and CDR2 SYDVKM. The CDR3 is 12 residues long. Trimming removed 10 bases from V and 10 bases from J; junction bases left unmatched: 7. Here the CDR3 DNA reads TGTGCCATAGGGGGCGCTGGGTCACCCCTCCACTTT. This sequence encodes CAIGGAGSPLHF.

The CDR3 nucleotides are TGTGCCAGCAGCCCATCCGTCCGAAACAGGTTCGACACTGAAGCTTTCTTT. It codes for CASSPSVRNRFDTEAFF. The chain carries TRBV9 and TRBJ1-1, with D tentatively TRBD1 (5 bases). The germline V gene has CDR1 SGDLS and CDR2 YYNGEE. The V gene lost 4 bases and the J gene lost 3 bases, with 22 bases spanning the gap. The CDR3 is 17 amino acids.

This chain links TRBV25-1 with TRBJ2-7; D might be TRBD2 (5 bases). V was trimmed by 7 bases and J by 3 bases, leaving 16 bases between them. Germline CDR1 reads MGHDK; CDR2 reads SYGVNS. The CDR3 loop spans 14 amino acids. The CDR3 reads CASTGFGPLYEQYF. For the CDR3, the DNA is TGTGCCAGCACGGGATTCGGGCCTCTCTACGAGCAGTACTTC.

This chain joins TRBV28 and TRBJ1-2; possibly TRBD1 for D (6 bases). The CDR3 length is 16 residues. The V end was cut by 7 bases, the J end by 5 bases, with 23 bases between. Per germline, CDR1 MDHEN and CDR2 SYDVKM. The CDR3 is CASNSGPGARRYGYTF. CDR3 DNA: TGTGCCAGCAATAGTGGTCCGGGGGCTAGAAGGTATGGCTACACCTTC.